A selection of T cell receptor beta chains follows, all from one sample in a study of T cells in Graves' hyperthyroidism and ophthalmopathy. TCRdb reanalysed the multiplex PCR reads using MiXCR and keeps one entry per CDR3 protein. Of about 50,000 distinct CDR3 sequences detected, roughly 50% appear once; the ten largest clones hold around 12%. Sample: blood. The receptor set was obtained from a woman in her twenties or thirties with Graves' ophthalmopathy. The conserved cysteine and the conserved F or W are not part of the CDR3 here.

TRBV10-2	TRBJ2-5	ASGTSGETQY
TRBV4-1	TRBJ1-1	ASSQVDLVQTAEAF
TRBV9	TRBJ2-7	ASSVGGGAGSYEQY
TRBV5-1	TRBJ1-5	ASSLESGQGTQH
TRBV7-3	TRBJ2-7	ASIPSEGTGAIYEQY
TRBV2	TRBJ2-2	ARGGQTIGELF
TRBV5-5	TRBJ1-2	ASSWTGPYGYT
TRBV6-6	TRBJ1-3	ASGGLGADTIY
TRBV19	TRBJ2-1	ASTSSGTSGGGSYNEQF
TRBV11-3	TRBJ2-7	ASSLFGGAYEQY
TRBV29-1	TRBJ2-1	SVYWAGEGGGNNEQF
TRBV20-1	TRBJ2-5	SAAGLAGETQY
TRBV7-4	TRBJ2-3	ASSLVPKDTQY
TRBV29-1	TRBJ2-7	SVPGTGGEQY
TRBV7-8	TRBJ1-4	ASSRSRGQEKLF
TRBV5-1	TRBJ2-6	ASSLSVGAFGANVLT
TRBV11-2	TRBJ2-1	ASTTDRGGYNEQF
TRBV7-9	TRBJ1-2	ASSGDIFYGYT
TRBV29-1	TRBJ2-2	SATTPNTGELF
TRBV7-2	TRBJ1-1	ASSLARDRKAF
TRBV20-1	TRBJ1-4	SARDDSARGRLEGVATNEKLF
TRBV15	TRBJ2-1	ATSRLAGGPGSYNEQF
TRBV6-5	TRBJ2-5	ASSYSGVAQETQY
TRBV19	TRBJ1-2	ASSPTGTGIGYT
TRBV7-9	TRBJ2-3	ASSPGGATDTQY
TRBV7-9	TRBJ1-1	ASNGGVGRGAF
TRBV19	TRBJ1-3	ASSLGGSFDDGSGNTIY
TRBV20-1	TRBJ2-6	SARDSVKGQGANVLT
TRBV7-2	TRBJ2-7	ASSDRMGLAGATYEQY
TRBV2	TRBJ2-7	ASKLPGQRLMGQY
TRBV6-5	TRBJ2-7	ASSYASGTSGRAYEQY
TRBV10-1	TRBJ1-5	ARRAGTNQPQH
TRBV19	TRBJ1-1	ASRGQGVNTEAF
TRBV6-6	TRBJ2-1	ASSYSGTSGIYNEQF
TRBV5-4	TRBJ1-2	ASSDPRGYGYT
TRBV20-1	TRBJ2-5	SARDRGETQY
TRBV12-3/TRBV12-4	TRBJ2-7	ASSFGPGGYYEQY
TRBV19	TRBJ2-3	ASSITSGSTDTQY
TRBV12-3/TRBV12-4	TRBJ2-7	ASSLTREQY
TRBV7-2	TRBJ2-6	ASQRGGGMGNTEA
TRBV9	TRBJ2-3	ASSVALAGDTDTQY
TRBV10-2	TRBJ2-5	ASSDWTSGLKGETQY
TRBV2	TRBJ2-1	ASSDPGTSGGSSYNEQF
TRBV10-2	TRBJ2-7	ASRQGAQYEQY
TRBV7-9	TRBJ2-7	ASSSGPSYEQY
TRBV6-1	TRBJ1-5	ASSELENQPQH
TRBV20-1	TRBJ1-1	SARAPQTANAEAL
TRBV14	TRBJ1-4	ASSHLTSGREKLF
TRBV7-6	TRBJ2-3	ASSLTPGPAYTQY
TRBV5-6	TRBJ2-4	ASSFRSGLAKNIQY
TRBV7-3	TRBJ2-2	ASSPAQGLGGELF
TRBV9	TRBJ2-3	ASSEGGQYADTQD
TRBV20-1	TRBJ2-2	SALRLAGGPGELF